The entry below describes one T cell receptor beta chain. Its antigen is still unknown. The sample comes from a study of post-analysis software for immune sequencing data. The overall study: Relapsing-remitting, secondary progressive and progressive-relapsing forms of multiple sclerosis all featured among disease courses. Study results and caveats: Five or six TRBV segments, TRBV5-6, TRBV5-1 and TRBV20-1 among them, were found more frequent in patients than controls. Those with multiple sclerosis, the patient group, showed significantly lower normalized Chao1 diversity than controls. Samples from one preparation batch, clustered by F measure, grouped strongly together.

Trimming shortened V by 5 bases and J by 2 bases, and 14 bases separated the two germline ends. Looked up from germline, CDR1 is LNHDA and CDR2 is SQIVND (reference sequence). The CDR3 runs to 15 residues. Unique molecular identifiers were present in the TCR beta cDNA libraries. Approximately 500,000 cDNA molecules were recovered from an input of 1 to 10 million T cells. Each CDR3 protein is one row after TCRdb ran MiXCR on the PCR reads. This sample has about 760,000 distinct CDR3 sequences, with 30% found just once. This TCR was sampled from a girl between 10 and 17 years old with multiple sclerosis. The source material was blood. The chain is built from TRBV19 and TRBJ2-3; D is unclear. The CDR3 DNA follows: TGTGCCAGTAGTCCGGGCCGTTTTAACACAGATACGCAGTATTTT. As protein: CASSPGRFNTDTQYF.